This TCR beta chain was sequenced for a study of post-analysis software for immune sequencing data. Presence of unique molecular identifiers characterized the TCR beta cDNA libraries. TCRdb ran MiXCR on the PCR reads and lists one entry per CDR3 protein. The sample has roughly 870,000 distinct CDR3 sequences, 53% seen once. The source of this sequence is a girl aged 10-17 years with multiple sclerosis. Sequenced material: blood.

The CDR3 bases are TGCAGCGTTGTTCTAGCGGGAGGTCGTAGCGAGCAGTACTTC. As protein: CSVVLAGGRSEQYF. This chain joins TRBV29-1 and TRBJ2-7, with 11 bases aligning to TRBD2. The CDR3 sequence is 14 residues long. Germline CDR1 is SQVTM and CDR2 is ANQGSEA. After removal of 4 bases from V and 6 bases from J, the junction contained 8 bases not matched to a gene.